The entry below describes one T cell receptor beta chain. Its antigen is unknown. The data were obtained in a study of Graves' ophthalmopathy and Graves' hyperthyroidism. The authors amplified TCR beta CDR3 regions from RNA transcripts. Second-round multiplex PCR came after first-round RT-PCR with HTBI primers. TCRdb fed the multiplex PCR reads into MiXCR, producing one record per CDR3 protein. The sample has approximately 1.2 million distinct CDR3 sequences, 35% to 45% seen once; the top ten hold 11%. Regarding the study as a whole: Detection in blood was also observed for most expanded thyroid clonotypes above 0.001 frequency.

Certain patients were not enrolled. These were patients with other autoimmune diseases, uncontrolled infections, pregnancy or lactation. Per the germline V gene, CDR1 is SGDLS and CDR2 is YYNGEE. The CDR3 consists of 16 residues. V lost 4 bases and J lost 5; bases outside the gene matches: 13. The source material was peripheral blood or thyroid tissue (not recorded which). The sequence was obtained from an adult man with Graves' hyperthyroidism. V gene TRBV9 combines with J gene TRBJ2-5; 8 bases are a match to TRBD1. This CDR3 reads CASSIRDPHRGETQYF. CDR3 nucleotides: TGTGCCAGCAGCATCCGGGACCCTCACAGGGGGGAGACCCAGTACTTC.